This TCR beta chain was retrieved from a study of cytotoxic CD8 clonotypes in ibrutinib-treated CLL. There are a few counts of this clone. The CDR3 runs to 10 residues. V shed 4 bases and J shed 13 bases, with 10 bases lying between them. Germline V gene lookup returns CDR1 LNHDA and CDR2 SQIVND (reference sequence). Method: immunoSEQ multiplex PCR; TCRdb's copy keeps in-frame clones and lacks some. Of some 140,000 clones in the sample, about 80% are singletons; the top ten hold roughly 13%. This TCR derives from a human donor with chronic lymphocytic leukemia. Here the sequenced sample was PBMCs, taken after 12 months of ibrutinib treatment. This rearrangement joins TRBV19 to TRBJ1-1, with D hard to call. CDR3 sequence reads: CASSTYTVFF. As DNA, the CDR3 is TGTGCCAGTAGTACCTATACCGTTTTCTTT.